This T cell receptor beta chain was identified in a study of cytomegalovirus exposure and HLA in healthy donors. About the research overall: An early data release held around 80 million unique TCRs from HLA-typed donors. Membership in the Caucasian-associated ancestry cluster was found for about four fifths of roughly 360 genotyped donors.

Germline V gene data show CDR1 as MNHEY and CDR2 as SMNVEV (reference sequence). Trimming cost V 6 bases and J 1 base, with 7 bases left between them. This CDR3 is 13 amino acids long. Study observations and caveats: Across donors, sequencing depth was assumed by presence/absence analyses to be roughly uniform.

Use of 60 Vbeta and 13 Jbeta primers characterized the PCR. Profiled with immunoSEQ multiplex PCR; TCRdb holds only in-frame clones, not every one. The sample has 200,000 or so clones; more than 75% are singletons. Concerning this clone: The antigen is unknown.

The sample consisted of PBMCs. The clonotype originates from a man aged 25 to 40 in good health and CMV-seronegative. This chain uses TRBV27 with TRBJ1-3, with D possibly being TRBD1 (5 bases). CDR3 protein: CASRGGSGNTIYF. CDR3 bases: TGTGCCAGCAGGGGGGGGTCTGGAAACACCATATATTTT.